This T cell receptor (beta chain) was recovered during a study of shared clonotypes between healthy human individuals. Study background: CD8 memory received one plate per donor, CD8 naive two, CD4 memory three and CD4 naive three.

For every subset, genomic DNA was evenly distributed across several immunoSEQ plates. Profiled with immunoSEQ multiplex PCR; TCRdb holds only in-frame clones, not every one. Of under 600,000 clones in the sample, 95% to 98% are singletons; the top ten hold 0.057%. Germline CDR1 reads SGHRS; CDR2 reads YFSETQ. CDR3 length: 14 amino acids. Trimming took off 0 bases at V and 3 bases at J, with 9 bases between the two ends. The investigators split CD4+ cells into a CD45RA+ naive subset and a CD45RA-negative memory subset. The receptor comes from a woman aged 25 to 39 in good health. Material: naive CD4+ T cells sorted from blood. Subset reported: CD45RA+ positively selected. The chain combines TRBV5-1 with TRBJ1-1; D gene ambiguous. The CDR3 loop is CASSLGAEHTEAFF. The CDR3 bases are TGCGCCAGCAGCTTGGGGGCGGAACACACTGAAGCTTTCTTT.